The 25 T cell receptor beta chains below come from one sample, sequenced in a study of T cell responses to AZD1222 COVID-19 vaccine. This table comes from immunoSEQ multiplex PCR, and its TCRdb copy is limited to in-frame clones, with some not included. The sample has some 130,000 clones; 90% to 95% are singletons. The source material was peripheral blood, sampled on day 0 of AZD1222 vaccination. Receptors originate from an adult in good health.

The V and J genes are TRBV7-8 and TRBJ1-6; no clear D gene. Trimming shortened V by 1 base and J by 7 bases, and 8 bases separated the two germline ends. This CDR3 is 14 amino acids long. Germline V gene sequence: CDR1 SGHVS, CDR2 FQNEAQ. As DNA, the CDR3 is TGTGCCAGCAGCTTAGACGGGGTGAATTCACCCCTCCACTTT. Translating it yields CASSLDGVNSPLHF.

The J gene is TRBJ1-1, the V gene TRBV5-1, with a weak D call TRBD1 (5 bases). Trimming took 0 bases from V and 11 from J, leaving 14 bases between them. From germline, CDR1 is SGHRS and CDR2 YFSETQ. The CDR3 length is 13 residues. The CDR3 region is CASSLAGDRPAFF. In DNA, the CDR3 is TGCGCCAGCAGCTTGGCTGGTGACAGACCGGCTTTCTTT.

The chain combines TRBV27 with TRBJ1-4, with a tentative D call TRBD1 (5 bases). V was clipped by 5 bases and J by 6 bases, with 16 bases between them. Germline CDR1 reads MNHEY; CDR2 reads SMNVEV (reference sequence). The CDR3 runs 15 residues. The CDR3 DNA sequence: TGTGCCAGCAGTCTCCAGGGAAGTGAAGATGAAAAACTGTTTTTT. It is translated as CASSLQGSEDEKLFF.

The rearrangement joins TRBV30 to TRBJ2-1; D is unclear. Trimming cost V 2 bases and J 15 bases, with 14 bases left between them. CDR1 and CDR2 from the germline V gene are GTSNPN and SVGIG (reference sequence). The CDR3 spans 11 residues. Here the CDR3 DNA reads TGTGCCTGGAGTCTTACGGGCCCGCGGTTCTTC. It encodes CAWSLTGPRFF.

This sequence joins TRBV19 and TRBJ1-1; D unresolved. The CDR3 is 12 residues long. From germline, CDR1 is LNHDA and CDR2 SQIVND (reference sequence). Trimming took off 4 bases at V and 10 bases at J, with 13 bases between the two ends. In DNA, the CDR3 is TGTGCCAGTAGTACTGGGATGTGGGGAGCTTTCTTT. Protein: CASSTGMWGAFF. Using reference TRBV19 and TRBJ1-1 for the parts outside the CDR3, the full variable domain is DGGITQSPKYLFRKEGQNVTLSCEQNLNHDAMYWYRQDPGQGLRLIYYSQIVNDFQKGDIAEGYSVSREKKESFPLTVTSAQKNPTAFYLCASSTGMWGAFFGQGTRLTVV.

This chain joins TRBV6-2 or TRBV6-3 and TRBJ2-7; D unclear. Trimming removed 6 bases at V and 4 bases at J, with 13 bases between. From germline, CDR1 is MNHEY and CDR2 SVGEGT. The CDR3 spans 13 residues. The CDR3 region is CASSRTSIYEQYF. CDR3 nucleotide sequence: TGTGCCAGCAGCCGAACATCCATATACGAGCAGTACTTC.

J is TRBJ2-5 and V is TRBV27; D may be TRBD2 (6 bases). The V end was cut by 8 bases, the J end by 5 bases, with 15 bases between. The CDR3 is 13 residues long. The germline V gene encodes CDR1 MNHEY and CDR2 SMNVEV (reference sequence). CDR3 DNA: TGTGCCAGCCGGGGGTGGAGGGAGGAGACCCAGTACTTC. Protein sequence: CASRGWREETQYF.

This rearrangement joins TRBV10-2 to TRBJ2-5; D is possibly TRBD1 or TRBD2 (5 bases each). The CDR3 is 16 amino acids. CDR1 WSHSY and CDR2 SAAADI come from the germline V gene. The ends were cut back, 0 bases at V and 5 bases at J, with 16 bases in the middle. CDR3 protein: CASSESRPGWEETQYF. The CDR3 nucleotides are TGCGCCAGCAGTGAGTCCCGGCCAGGGTGGGAGGAGACCCAGTACTTC.

This clone was detected once. The chain combines TRBV25-1 with TRBJ1-5; TRBD1 aligns across 7 bases. The ends lost 3 bases at V and 4 bases at J; junction bases unmatched: 6. The CDR3 sequence is 15 residues long. Germline-derived CDR1 and CDR2 are MGHDK and SYGVNS. CDR3 sequence: CASSEYRGPNQPQHF. The CDR3 region has the DNA TGTGCCAGCAGTGAGTACAGGGGCCCTAATCAGCCCCAGCATTTT. Drawing the rest from reference TRBV25-1 and TRBJ1-5, the complete variable domain is EADIYQTPRYLVIGTGKKITLECSQTMGHDKMYWYQQDPGMELHLIHYSYGVNSTEKGDLSSESTVSRIRTEHFPLTLESARPSHTSQYLCASSEYRGPNQPQHFGDGTRLSIL.

The chain carries TRBV5-5 and TRBJ2-2; a weak D match, TRBD1 (6 bases). Germline-derived CDR1 and CDR2 are SGHKS and YYEKEE (reference sequence). CDR3 size: 13 residues. Trimming took 4 bases from V and 6 from J, leaving 10 bases between them. CDR3 residues: CASSVQGSGELFF. CDR3 coding DNA: TGTGCCAGCAGCGTACAGGGTTCCGGGGAGCTGTTTTTT.

This chain joins TRBV7-2 and TRBJ2-7; 7 bases agree with TRBD2. The V segment lost 2 bases and the J segment 1 base; nucleotides outside the gene matches: 5. The CDR3 consists of 15 residues. In germline, CDR1 is SGHTA, CDR2 FQGNSA. The CDR3 DNA follows: TGTGCCAGCAGCTTATTAAGAGCGGGATCCTACGAGCAGTACTTC. Translation gives CASSLLRAGSYEQYF.

This sequence joins TRBV5-1 and TRBJ1-1, with 7 nucleotides matching TRBD1. This CDR3 is built from 15 residues. Germline V CDR1 and CDR2: SGHRS, YFSETQ. V lost 2 bases and J lost 3; bases outside the gene matches: 7. CDR3 DNA sequence: TGCGCCAGCAGCTTCCCCGACAGGGCGGACACTGAAGCTTTCTTT. The encoded protein is CASSFPDRADTEAFF.

This rearrangement joins TRBV15 to TRBJ2-2, with 11 bases fitting TRBD2. The CDR3 runs 16 residues. The V gene end was trimmed by 7 bases and the J gene end by 7 bases; junction bases not matched to a gene: 11. CDR1 and CDR2 from the germline V gene are LNHNV and YYDKDF (reference sequence). CDR3: CATIASEGLAVGELFF. The CDR3 region has the DNA TGTGCCACCATCGCATCTGAGGGACTAGCGGTCGGGGAGCTGTTTTTT.

The chain carries TRBV19 and TRBJ1-5; D may be TRBD1 (6 bases). V lost 7 bases to trimming and J lost 0 bases, with 10 bases between them. The V gene's germline CDR1 is LNHDA and CDR2 SQIVND (reference sequence). The CDR3 contains 14 residues. The CDR3 bases are TGTGCCAGTAACACAGGGATTAGCAATCAGCCCCAGCATTTT. Protein sequence: CASNTGISNQPQHF. The entire variable domain, with the rest obtained from reference TRBV19 and TRBJ1-5, is as follows: DGGITQSPKYLFRKEGQNVTLSCEQNLNHDAMYWYRQDPGQGLRLIYYSQIVNDFQKGDIAEGYSVSREKKESFPLTVTSAQKNPTAFYLCASNTGISNQPQHFGDGTRLSIL.

The chain carries TRBV4-2 and TRBJ2-1; a possible D gene is TRBD2 (6 bases). The CDR3 runs 15 residues. Trimming took 4 bases from V and 1 from J, leaving 11 bases between them. Per germline, CDR1 LGHNA and CDR2 YNFKEQ. The CDR3: CASSLGTGSYNEQFF. The CDR3 region has the DNA TGTGCCAGCAGCCTGGGGACTGGGTCCTACAATGAGCAGTTCTTC.

This sequence joins TRBV4-3 and TRBJ2-7; maybe TRBD1 (5 bases). V lost 0 bases and J 0 bases, leaving 6 bases between the germline ends. In germline, CDR1 is LGHNA, CDR2 YSLEER. This CDR3 has 14 amino acids. DNA of the CDR3: TGCGCCAGCAGCCAAGACAGGGTCTCCTACGAGCAGTACTTC. Its translation is CASSQDRVSYEQYF.

The chain carries TRBV11-2 and TRBJ1-5, with TRBD1 matching over 10 bases. V trimming: 0 bases; J trimming: 3 bases; junction bases outside the gene matches: 2. The CDR3 runs to 16 residues. From germline, CDR1 is SGHAT and CDR2 FQNNGV. CDR3 loop: CASSLDGTGDNQPQHF. For the CDR3, the DNA is TGTGCCAGCAGCTTAGACGGGACAGGGGACAATCAGCCCCAGCATTTT.

This clone was seen just once. The chain uses TRBV12-3 or TRBV12-4 and TRBJ2-3; D gene unclear. CDR3 length equals 13 residues. The V and J ends lost 7 bases and 0 bases respectively, with 8 bases between them. The CDR3 region is CASMYTSTDTQYF. The CDR3 nucleotides read TGTGCCAGCATGTACACTAGCACAGATACGCAGTATTTT.

The V call is TRBV3-1 (or the pseudogene TRBV3-2), the J call TRBJ1-1, with D possibly TRBD1 on 6 matching bases. The germline V and J ends were trimmed by 3 bases and 10 bases, with 9 bases remaining between them. The CDR3 contains 11 residues. The germline V gene has CDR1 LGHDT and CDR2 YNNKEL (reference sequence). The CDR3 protein is CASSQRGGAFF. Here the CDR3 DNA reads TGTGCCAGCAGCCAGAGGGGGGGAGCTTTCTTT.

The chain joins TRBV5-1 to TRBJ1-1; TRBD1 matches at 7 bases. Germline CDR1 reads SGHRS; CDR2 reads YFSETQ. This CDR3 spans 13 amino acids. V shed 5 bases and J 6 bases; nucleotides not matched to a gene: 7. The CDR3 sequence is CASRKTGSPEAFF. DNA for the CDR3: TGCGCCAGCAGGAAGACAGGGTCTCCTGAAGCTTTCTTT. The full variable domain, with the rest looked up from reference TRBV5-1 and TRBJ1-1, is KAGVTQTPRYLIKTRGQQVTLSCSPISGHRSVSWYQQTPGQGLQFLFEYFSETQRNKGNFPGRFSGRQFSNSRSEMNVSTLELGDSALYLCASRKTGSPEAFFGQGTRLTVV.

This clone showed up just once. J is TRBJ2-1 and V is TRBV4-2, with 9 bases matching TRBD2. The CDR3 is 17 amino acids. Germline trimming cut 4 bases from V and 7 bases from J; bases unmatched to any gene: 14. Germline V lookup: CDR1 LGHNA, CDR2 YNFKEQ. The CDR3 DNA follows: TGTGCCAGCAGCCCCTTTTTTGAGGGGACTAGCACGAATGAGCAGTTCTTC. The encoded protein is CASSPFFEGTSTNEQFF.

This chain uses TRBV29-1 with TRBJ1-1; 8 bases fit TRBD1. There are 20 residues in the CDR3. Germline V gene lookup returns CDR1 SQVTM and CDR2 ANQGSEA. The J segment lost 1 base and the V segment lost 0 bases, leaving 19 bases of the junction unmatched. Here the CDR3 DNA reads TGCAGCGTTGAAGATCTGGGCCCTAAGGGCCAGGGGGCGGCGAACACTGAAGCTTTCTTT. Amino acid sequence: CSVEDLGPKGQGAANTEAFF.

The rearrangement joins TRBV5-1 to TRBJ2-7, with D perhaps TRBD1 or TRBD2 (5 bases each). V lost 4 bases to trimming and J lost 5 bases, with 10 bases between them. Germline assignment: CDR1 SGHRS and CDR2 YFSETQ. This CDR3 has 12 amino acids. CDR3 nucleotides: TGCGCCAGCAGCCTCCGGGACGACGAGCAGTACTTC. This gives the protein CASSLRDDEQYF.

The chain joins TRBV6-5 to TRBJ2-5; a weak D match, TRBD1 (5 bases). V was shortened by 5 bases and J by 1 base, with 8 bases between the two germline ends. CDR1 is MNHEY and CDR2 is SVGAGI in the germline V gene. The CDR3 covers 13 residues. The CDR3, as DNA: TGTGCCAGCAGTCGCGACAGCCAAGAGACCCAGTACTTC. Translating gives CASSRDSQETQYF.

CDR3 DNA sequence: TGTGCCAGCAGTCTCTTCCGGGCAGAGAACACCGGGGAGCTGTTTTTT. Residues: CASSLFRAENTGELFF. V gene TRBV6-2 or TRBV6-3 combines with J gene TRBJ2-2; D uncertain. Germline V gene sequence: CDR1 MNHEY, CDR2 SVGEGT. V was cut by 5 bases and J by 1 base, with 14 bases left in between. This CDR3 is 16 amino acids long.